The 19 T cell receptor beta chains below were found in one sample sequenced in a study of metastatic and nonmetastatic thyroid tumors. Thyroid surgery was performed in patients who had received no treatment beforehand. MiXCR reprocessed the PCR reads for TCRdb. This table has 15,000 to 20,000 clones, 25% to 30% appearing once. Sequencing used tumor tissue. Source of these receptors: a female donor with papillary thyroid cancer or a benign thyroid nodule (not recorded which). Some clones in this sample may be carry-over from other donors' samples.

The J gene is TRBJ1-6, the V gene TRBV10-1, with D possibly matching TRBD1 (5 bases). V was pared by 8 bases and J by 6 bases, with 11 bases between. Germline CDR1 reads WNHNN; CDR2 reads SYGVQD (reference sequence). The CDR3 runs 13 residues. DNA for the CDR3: TGCGCCAGCCAGGACACCTCTAATTCACCCCTCCACTTT. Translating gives CASQDTSNSPLHF.

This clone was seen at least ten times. Here the CDR3 DNA reads TGTGCCAGCAGTCCCCAAACCATCGGGGAGCTGTTTTTT. Translated: CASSPQTIGELFF. The chain is built from TRBV27 and TRBJ2-2, with D unclear. Trimming shortened V by 5 bases and J by 7 bases, and 11 bases separated the two germline ends. The CDR3 has 13 amino acids. Germline V gives CDR1 MNHEY, CDR2 SMNVEV (reference sequence).

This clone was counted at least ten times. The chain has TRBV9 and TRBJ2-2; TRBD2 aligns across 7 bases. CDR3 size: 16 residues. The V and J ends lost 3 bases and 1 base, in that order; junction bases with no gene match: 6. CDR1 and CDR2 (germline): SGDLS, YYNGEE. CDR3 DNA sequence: TGTGCCAGCAGCGAGAAGCCTAGCGGGAACACCGGGGAGCTGTTTTTT. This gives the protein CASSEKPSGNTGELFF.

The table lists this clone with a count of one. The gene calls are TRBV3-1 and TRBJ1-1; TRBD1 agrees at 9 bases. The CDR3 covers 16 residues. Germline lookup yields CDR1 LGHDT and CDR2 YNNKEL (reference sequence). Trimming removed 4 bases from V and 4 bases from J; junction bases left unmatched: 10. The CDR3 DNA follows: TGTGCCAGCAGCCTCCGGGACAGGGAATTTGGCACTGAAGCTTTCTTT. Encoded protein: CASSLRDREFGTEAFF.

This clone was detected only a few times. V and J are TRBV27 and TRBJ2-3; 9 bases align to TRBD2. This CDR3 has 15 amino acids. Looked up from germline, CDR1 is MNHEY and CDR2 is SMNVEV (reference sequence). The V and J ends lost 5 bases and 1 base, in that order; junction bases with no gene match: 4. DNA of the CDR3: TGTGCCAGCAGTGACCGGACTAGCGGCACAGATACGCAGTATTTT. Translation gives CASSDRTSGTDTQYF.

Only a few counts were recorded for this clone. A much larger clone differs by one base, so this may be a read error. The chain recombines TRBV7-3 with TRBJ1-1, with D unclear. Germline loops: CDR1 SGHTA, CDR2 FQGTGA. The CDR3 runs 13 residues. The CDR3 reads CASSLSPNAEAFF. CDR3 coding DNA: TGTGCCAGCAGCTTATCCCCGAACGCTGAAGCTTTCTTT.

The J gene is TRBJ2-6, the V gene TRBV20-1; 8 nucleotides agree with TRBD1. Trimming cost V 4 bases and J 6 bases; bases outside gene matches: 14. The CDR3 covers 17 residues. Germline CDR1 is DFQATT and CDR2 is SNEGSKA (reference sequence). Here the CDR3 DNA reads TGCAGTGCTAATGGACAGGGAAGTCCAACTGTGGCCAACGTCCTGACTTTC. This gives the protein CSANGQGSPTVANVLTF.

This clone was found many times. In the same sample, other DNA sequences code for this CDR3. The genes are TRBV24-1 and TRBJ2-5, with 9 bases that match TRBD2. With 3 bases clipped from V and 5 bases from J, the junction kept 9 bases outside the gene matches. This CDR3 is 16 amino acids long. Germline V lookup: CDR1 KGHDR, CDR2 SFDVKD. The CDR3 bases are TGTGCCACCAGTGATACAGGGCTAGCGGGATCGGAGACCCAGTACTTC. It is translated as CATSDTGLAGSETQYF.

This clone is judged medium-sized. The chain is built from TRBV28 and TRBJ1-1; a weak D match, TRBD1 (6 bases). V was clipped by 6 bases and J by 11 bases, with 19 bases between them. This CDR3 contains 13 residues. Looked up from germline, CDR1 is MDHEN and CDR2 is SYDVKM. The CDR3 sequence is CASSPNVGGNAFF. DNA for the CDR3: TGTGCCAGCAGCCCCAATGTCGGGGGCAACGCTTTCTTT.

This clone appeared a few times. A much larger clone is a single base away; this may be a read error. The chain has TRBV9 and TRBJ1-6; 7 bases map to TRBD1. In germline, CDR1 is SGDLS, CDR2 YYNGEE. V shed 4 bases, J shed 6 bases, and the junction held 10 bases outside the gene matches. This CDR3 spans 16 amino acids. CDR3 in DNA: TGTGCCAGCAGCCTAGGAGGGACAGCTCGTAATTCACCCCTCCACTTT. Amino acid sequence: CASSLGGTARNSPLHF.

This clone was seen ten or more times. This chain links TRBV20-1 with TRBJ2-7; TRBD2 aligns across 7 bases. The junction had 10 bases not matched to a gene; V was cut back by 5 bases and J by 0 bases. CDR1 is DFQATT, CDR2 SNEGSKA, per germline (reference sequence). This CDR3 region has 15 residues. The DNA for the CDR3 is TGCAGTGCTCCCCGGTTGGGCGGGAGCTCCTACGAGCAGTACTTC. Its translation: CSAPRLGGSSYEQYF.

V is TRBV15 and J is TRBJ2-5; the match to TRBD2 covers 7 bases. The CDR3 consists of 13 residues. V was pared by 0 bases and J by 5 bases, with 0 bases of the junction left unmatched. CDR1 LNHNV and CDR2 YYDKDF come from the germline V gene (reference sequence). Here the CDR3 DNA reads TGTGCCACCAGCAGAGACGGGAGGGAGACCCAGTACTTC. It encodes CATSRDGRETQYF.

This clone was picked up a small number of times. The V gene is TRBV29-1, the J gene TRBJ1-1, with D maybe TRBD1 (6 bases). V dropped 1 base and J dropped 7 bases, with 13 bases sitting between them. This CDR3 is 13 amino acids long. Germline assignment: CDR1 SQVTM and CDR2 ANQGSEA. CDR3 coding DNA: TGCAGCGTTGAAGGAGGACAGCAATATGAAGCTTTCTTT. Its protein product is CSVEGGQQYEAFF.

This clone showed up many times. CDR3 DNA sequence: TGTGCCAGCAGTTTCGATTTACAGGGGGCAGGAGGCTACACCTTC. This codes for CASSFDLQGAGGYTF. The V call is TRBV12-3 or TRBV12-4, the J call TRBJ1-2; 9 bases fit TRBD1. J was trimmed by 8 bases and V by 3 bases; bases with no gene match: 10. The length of the CDR3 is 15 residues.

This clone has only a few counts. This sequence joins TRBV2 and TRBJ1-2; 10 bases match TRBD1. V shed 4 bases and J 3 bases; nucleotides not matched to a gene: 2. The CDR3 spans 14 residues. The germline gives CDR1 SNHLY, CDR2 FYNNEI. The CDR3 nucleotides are TGTGCCAGCAGTGGCGGGACAGGGGACTATGGCTACACCTTC. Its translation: CASSGGTGDYGYTF. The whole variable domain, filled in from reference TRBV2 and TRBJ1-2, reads EPEVTQTPSHQVTQMGQEVILRCVPISNHLYFYWYRQILGQKVEFLVSFYNNEISEKSEIFDDQFSVERPDGSNFTLKIRSTKLEDSAMYFCASSGGTGDYGYTFGSGTRLTVV.

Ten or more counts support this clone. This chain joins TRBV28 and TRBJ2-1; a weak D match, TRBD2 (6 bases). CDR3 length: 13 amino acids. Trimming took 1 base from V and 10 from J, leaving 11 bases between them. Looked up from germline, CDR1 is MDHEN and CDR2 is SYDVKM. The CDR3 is CASSLLRRGEQFF. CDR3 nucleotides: TGTGCCAGCAGTTTATTACGGCGGGGAGAGCAGTTCTTC. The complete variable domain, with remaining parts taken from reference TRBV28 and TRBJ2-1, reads DVKVTQSSRYLVKRTGEKVFLECVQDMDHENMFWYRQDPGLGLRLIYFSYDVKMKEKGDIPEGYSVSREKKERFSLILESASTNQTSMYLCASSLLRRGEQFFGPGTRLTVL.

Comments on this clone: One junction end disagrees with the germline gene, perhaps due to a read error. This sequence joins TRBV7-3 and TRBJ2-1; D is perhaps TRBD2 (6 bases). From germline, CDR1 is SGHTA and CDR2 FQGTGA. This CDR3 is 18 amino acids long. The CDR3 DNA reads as TGCGCCAGCAGCTTAAACGTAGCGGTCCCAGGGTACTACAATGAGCAGTTCTTC. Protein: CASSLNVAVPGYYNEQFF.

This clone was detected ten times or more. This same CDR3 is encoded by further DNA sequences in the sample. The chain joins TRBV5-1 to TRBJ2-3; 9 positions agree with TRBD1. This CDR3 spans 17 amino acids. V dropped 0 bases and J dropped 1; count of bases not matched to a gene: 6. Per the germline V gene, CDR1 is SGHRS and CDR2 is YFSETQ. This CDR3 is CASSLVGTGLGTDTQYF. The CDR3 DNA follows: TGCGCCAGCAGCTTGGTAGGGACAGGGTTAGGCACAGATACGCAGTATTTT.

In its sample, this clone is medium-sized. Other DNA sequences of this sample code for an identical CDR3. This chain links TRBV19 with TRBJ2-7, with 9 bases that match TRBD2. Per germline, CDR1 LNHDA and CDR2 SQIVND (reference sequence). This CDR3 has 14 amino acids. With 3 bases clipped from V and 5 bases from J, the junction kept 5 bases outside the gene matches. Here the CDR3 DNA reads TGTGCCAGTAGTATTCAAGCGGGAGGCCACGAGCAGTACTTC. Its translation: CASSIQAGGHEQYF.